Presented here are 27 T cell receptor beta chains from one specimen sequenced in a study of CD8 T cells in Susac syndrome (dated by TCRdb to the late 2010s). The library came from the immunoSEQ multiplex PCR assay. RNA was extracted using the RNeasy kit, and roughly 0.5 to 1 ug of the RNA was reverse transcribed with random hexamers. The public reads were run again by TCRdb, first through fastp at Q25 and then through MiXCR, and only productive beta chains were kept. Every CDR3 protein is listed once, alongside the most common genes and DNA of its rows. In this sample the table shows roughly 110,000 distinct CDR3 sequences, roughly 91% of which occur a single time. 0.14% of the sample rests with the top ten. The sequenced sample was CD4+ T cells from PBMCs. All receptors come from a human donor in good health.

The rearrangement uses TRBV9 and TRBJ2-1, with 7 positions matching TRBD2. The CDR3 contains 15 residues. CDR1 and CDR2 (germline): SGDLS, YYNGEE. V shed 4 bases, J shed 10 bases, and the junction held 14 bases outside the gene matches. The CDR3 bases are TGTGCCAGCAGCTCCAGACTAGCTGAGTCCCGAGAGCAGTTCTTC. Its translation is CASSSRLAESREQFF.

This chain links TRBV19 with TRBJ1-1, with D possibly matching TRBD1 (6 bases). Germline V lookup: CDR1 LNHDA, CDR2 SQIVND (reference sequence). The CDR3 totals 15 residues. V lost 2 bases to trimming and J lost 4 bases, with 14 bases between them. The CDR3 nucleotides are TGTGCCAGTAGTATACCCCAGACAGGCTCCACTGAAGCTTTCTTT. It translates to CASSIPQTGSTEAFF.

This rearrangement joins TRBV6-2 or TRBV6-3 to TRBJ1-5; 7 nucleotides match TRBD1. The CDR3 contains 16 residues. Germline CDR1 MNHEY, CDR2 SVGEGT. V shed 2 bases and J 0 bases; nucleotides not matched to a gene: 4. The CDR3 reads CASSYEGGFSNQPQHF. CDR3 sequence (DNA): TGTGCCAGCAGTTACGAAGGGGGCTTTAGCAATCAGCCCCAGCATTTT.

This clonotype was counted a single time. The chain links TRBV7-9 to TRBJ1-1, with unresolved D. The V and J ends lost 3 bases and 6 bases respectively, with 11 bases between them. The CDR3 sequence is 13 residues long. CDR1 is SEHNR and CDR2 is FQNEAQ in the germline V gene (reference sequence). The CDR3 is CASSFTSGAEAFF. Written as DNA, the CDR3 is TGTGCCAGCAGCTTTACCTCTGGGGCTGAAGCTTTCTTT.

The chain employs TRBV20-1 and TRBJ2-7; 7 nucleotides align to TRBD2. V shed 0 bases and J 3 bases; nucleotides not matched to a gene: 5. CDR3 length: 14 residues. Per germline, CDR1 DFQATT and CDR2 SNEGSKA (reference sequence). The CDR3 DNA reads TGCAGTGCTAGAGATCTGGGGGGGATCTACGAGCAGTACTTC. It codes for CSARDLGGIYEQYF.

This sequence joins TRBV9 and TRBJ2-1, with TRBD2 matching 9 bases. V was clipped by 4 bases and J by 5 bases; unmatched bases: 7. Per germline, CDR1 SGDLS and CDR2 YYNGEE. The CDR3 totals 15 residues. The CDR3, as DNA: TGTGCCAGCAGCCCCCACCTAGCGGGAAACAATGAGCAGTTCTTC. Amino acids: CASSPHLAGNNEQFF.

This chain connects TRBV20-1 to TRBJ1-6; 11 nucleotides line up with TRBD1. CDR3 size: 15 residues. Germline loops: CDR1 DFQATT, CDR2 SNEGSKA (reference sequence). Trimming took 4 bases from V and 11 from J; bases not matched to a gene: 10. The CDR3 DNA reads as TGCAGTGCTAACCCCGAGGGGACAGGGGGTACACCCCTCCACTTT. Protein sequence: CSANPEGTGGTPLHF.

V is TRBV7-2 and J is TRBJ2-1; perhaps TRBD2 as D (7 bases). V lost 3 bases to trimming and J lost 10 bases, with 16 bases between them. The length of the CDR3 is 14 residues. Germline CDR1 is SGHTA and CDR2 is FQGNSA. The CDR3: CASSFGLGGREQFF. Written as DNA, the CDR3 is TGTGCCAGCAGCTTCGGTCTGGGGGGGCGGGAGCAGTTCTTC.

The CDR3 nucleotides read TGTGCCAGCAGTCATCAGGGGCCTGAGCAGTTCTTC. Translated, it gives CASSHQGPEQFF. This rearrangement joins TRBV12-3 or TRBV12-4 to TRBJ2-1, with D perhaps TRBD1 (6 bases). Trimming shortened V by 5 bases and J by 9 bases, and 11 bases separated the two germline ends. The CDR3 totals 12 residues.

The gene calls are TRBV11-2 and TRBJ1-2; D may be TRBD1 (6 bases). CDR3 size: 13 residues. V was trimmed by 6 bases and J by 8 bases, leaving 16 bases between them. CDR1 and CDR2 from the germline V gene are SGHAT and FQNNGV. CDR3 sequence (DNA): TGTGCCAGCAGGACGAACAGGGTCCCCGGCTACACCTTC. This gives the protein CASRTNRVPGYTF.

This rearrangement joins TRBV6-5 to TRBJ2-1; D is possibly TRBD1 (5 bases). Trimming took 2 bases from V and 5 from J, leaving 10 bases between them. Germline CDR1 MNHEY, CDR2 SVGAGI. This CDR3 has 14 residues. The CDR3 DNA is TGTGCCAGCAGTTACGCCATCAGGGACAATGAGCAGTTCTTC. This encodes CASSYAIRDNEQFF.

The chain is built from TRBV7-9 and TRBJ2-1; no clear D gene. V was clipped by 1 base and J by 2 bases, with 9 bases between them. Germline V gene sequence: CDR1 SEHNR, CDR2 FQNEAQ (reference sequence). The CDR3 contains 15 residues. The CDR3 reads CASSLVKRAYNEQFF. Here the CDR3 DNA reads TGTGCCAGCAGCTTAGTGAAGCGAGCCTACAATGAGCAGTTCTTC.

The chain couples TRBV29-1 to TRBJ2-7, with TRBD2 as a possible D gene (5 bases). The CDR3 has 13 residues. Germline loops: CDR1 SQVTM, CDR2 ANQGSEA. Between the trimmed V and J ends, which lost 5 bases and 2 bases, there was a span of 13 bases. The CDR3 DNA reads as TGCAGCGTTAGGACTGCGTCCCCCTACGAGCAGTACTTC. Protein product: CSVRTASPYEQYF.

V usage is TRBV29-1 and J usage is TRBJ1-5, with 11 bases fitting TRBD1. Germline V CDR1 and CDR2: SQVTM, ANQGSEA. Trimming cost V 5 bases and J 10 bases; bases outside gene matches: 7. There are 13 residues in the CDR3. CDR3 bases: TGCAGCGTTTCCGGGACAGGGGGTCATCCCCAGCATTTT. This translates into CSVSGTGGHPQHF.

The chain uses TRBV27 and TRBJ1-1; no reliable D call. The V gene's germline CDR1 is MNHEY and CDR2 SMNVEV (reference sequence). The CDR3 has 14 residues. V was clipped by 0 bases and J by 5 bases, with 10 bases between them. CDR3 coding DNA: TGTGCCAGCAGTTTATCGGGGTCTGGGACTGAAGCTTTCTTT. Residues: CASSLSGSGTEAFF.

The J gene is TRBJ1-5, the V gene TRBV6-2 or TRBV6-3; a weak D match, TRBD1 (5 bases). V lost 0 bases and J 0 bases, leaving 9 bases between the germline ends. Germline V gene lookup returns CDR1 MNHEY and CDR2 SVGEGT. The CDR3 has 16 residues. In nucleotides, the CDR3 is TGTGCCAGCAGTTACTCGAGGGGATATAGCAATCAGCCCCAGCATTTT. Protein: CASSYSRGYSNQPQHF.

This clonotype has only a few counts. This sequence joins TRBV29-1 and TRBJ2-1; 8 positions agree with TRBD1. J was trimmed by 7 bases and V by 2 bases; bases with no gene match: 13. The germline V gene encodes CDR1 SQVTM and CDR2 ANQGSEA. The CDR3 is 16 amino acids. The CDR3 spells CSVERSDRARVNEQFF. DNA for the CDR3: TGCAGCGTTGAAAGGTCGGACAGGGCTAGGGTAAATGAGCAGTTCTTC.

The chain uses TRBV5-1 and TRBJ1-1, with D tentatively TRBD1 (5 bases). Germline values: CDR1 SGHRS, CDR2 YFSETQ. This CDR3 has 13 residues. Deletions cut 3 bases from V and 1 base from J, with 7 bases between. CDR3 DNA: TGCGCCAGCAGCTCCGGGACGAACACTGAAGCTTTCTTT. Protein product: CASSSGTNTEAFF.

The chain uses TRBV6-1 and TRBJ2-7; D uncertain. CDR3 length: 11 amino acids. V was clipped by 6 bases and J by 6 bases, with 9 bases between them. Per germline, CDR1 MNHNS and CDR2 SASEGT. The DNA of the CDR3 is TGTGCCAGCAGACTACCAGGCGAGCAGTACTTC. Residues: CASRLPGEQYF.

This CDR3 is CASSVARGTEAFF. DNA for the CDR3: TGTGCCAGCAGCGTAGCCAGGGGCACTGAAGCTTTCTTT. This chain connects TRBV9 to TRBJ1-1; D is perhaps TRBD1 (6 bases). Trimming cost V 0 bases and J 4 bases, with 7 bases left between them. The CDR3 runs 13 residues. Germline V gene sequence: CDR1 SGDLS, CDR2 YYNGEE.

The J gene is TRBJ1-6, the V gene TRBV4-1; TRBD1 might be the D (5 bases). Trimming cost V 0 bases and J 0 bases, with 12 bases left between them. Germline CDR1 reads MGHRA; CDR2 reads YSYEKL. This CDR3 contains 18 residues. This chain's CDR3 is CASSQDPGGNSYNSPLHF. The CDR3 DNA is TGCGCCAGCAGCCAAGATCCTGGGGGGAACTCCTATAATTCACCCCTCCACTTT.

This chain joins TRBV5-1 and TRBJ1-2, with no clear D. Germline V gene data show CDR1 as SGHRS and CDR2 as YFSETQ. The CDR3 covers 15 residues. Between the trimmed V and J ends, which lost 4 bases and 5 bases, there was a span of 18 bases. This CDR3 reads CASSVASDPQYGYTF. CDR3 DNA sequence: TGCGCCAGCAGCGTGGCCTCCGATCCTCAATATGGCTACACCTTC.

This clonotype was seen once. The chain recombines TRBV29-1 with TRBJ2-1; D gene uncertain. CDR3 size: 8 residues. Between the trimmed V and J ends, which lost 4 bases and 12 bases, there was a span of 4 bases. CDR1 is SQVTM and CDR2 is ANQGSEA in the germline V gene. The CDR3: CSVVGQFF. Written as DNA, the CDR3 is TGCAGCGTTGTCGGGCAGTTCTTC.

This clonotype occurred once. CDR3 in amino acids: CASSLFGGGEYGYTF. The CDR3 coding sequence is TGTGCCAGCAGTCTCTTTGGAGGAGGGGAGTATGGCTACACCTTC. The chain couples TRBV3-1 to TRBJ1-2; the D gene is possibly TRBD1 (5 bases). Germline CDR1 and CDR2: LGHDT and YNNKEL (reference sequence). V shed 6 bases and J shed 5 bases, with 19 bases lying between them. The CDR3 contains 15 residues.

The rearrangement uses TRBV18 and TRBJ2-3; D is possibly TRBD2 (7 bases). This CDR3 is built from 14 residues. V lost 2 bases to trimming and J lost 5 bases, with 11 bases between them. Per the germline V gene, CDR1 is KGHSH and CDR2 is LQKENI. CDR3 DNA sequence: TGTGCCAGCTCACCATCGGGGGGCGAAGATACGCAGTATTTT. This gives the protein CASSPSGGEDTQYF.

V and J are TRBV9 and TRBJ2-2, with TRBD1 matching 9 bases. The CDR3 is made up of 16 amino acids. V was pared by 0 bases and J by 2 bases, with 2 bases of the junction left unmatched. Germline-derived CDR1 and CDR2 are SGDLS and YYNGEE. This CDR3 reads CASSVATGGNTGELFF. The CDR3 DNA reads TGTGCCAGCAGCGTAGCGACAGGGGGTAACACCGGGGAGCTGTTTTTT.

The chain recombines TRBV29-1 with TRBJ2-5; D possibly corresponds to TRBD1 (6 bases). From germline, CDR1 is SQVTM and CDR2 ANQGSEA. The ends were cut back, 7 bases at V and 4 bases at J, with 19 bases in the middle. The CDR3 runs to 14 residues. The CDR3 nucleotides are TGCAGCGGCGACGGACAGCGTCAGGGAGAGACCCAGTACTTC. This gives the protein CSGDGQRQGETQYF.